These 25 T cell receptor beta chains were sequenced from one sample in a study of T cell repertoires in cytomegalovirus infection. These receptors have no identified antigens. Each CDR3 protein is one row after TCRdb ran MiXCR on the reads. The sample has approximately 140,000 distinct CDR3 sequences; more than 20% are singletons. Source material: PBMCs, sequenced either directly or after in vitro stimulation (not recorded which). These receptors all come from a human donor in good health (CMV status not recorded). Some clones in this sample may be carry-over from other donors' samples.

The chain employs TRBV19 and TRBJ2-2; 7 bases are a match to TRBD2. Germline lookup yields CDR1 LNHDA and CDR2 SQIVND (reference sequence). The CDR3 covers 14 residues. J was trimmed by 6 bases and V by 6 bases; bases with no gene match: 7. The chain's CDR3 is CASSRTSKAGELFF. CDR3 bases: TGTGCCAGTAGCCGGACTAGTAAAGCCGGGGAGCTGTTTTTT.

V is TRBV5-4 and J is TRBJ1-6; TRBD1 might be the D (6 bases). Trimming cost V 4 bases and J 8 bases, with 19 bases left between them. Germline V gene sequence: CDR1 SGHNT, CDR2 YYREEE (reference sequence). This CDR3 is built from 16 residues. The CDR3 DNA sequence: TGTGCCAGCAGCCCAATCACTACAGGGTCGGATTCACCCCTCCACTTT. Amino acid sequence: CASSPITTGSDSPLHF.

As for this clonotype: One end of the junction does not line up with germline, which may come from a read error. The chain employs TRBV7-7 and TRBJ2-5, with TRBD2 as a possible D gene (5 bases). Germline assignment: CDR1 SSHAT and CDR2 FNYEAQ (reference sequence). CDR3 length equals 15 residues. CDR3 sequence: CASSPTTGMGETQYF. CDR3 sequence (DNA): TGTGCTAGCAGCCCCACTACCGGGATGGGAGAGACCCAGTACTTC.

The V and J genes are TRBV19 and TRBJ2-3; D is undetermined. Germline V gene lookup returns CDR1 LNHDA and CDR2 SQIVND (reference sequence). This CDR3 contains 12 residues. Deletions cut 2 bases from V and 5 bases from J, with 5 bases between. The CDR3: CASSIPRDTQYF. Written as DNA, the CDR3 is TGTGCCAGTAGTATACCCAGAGATACGCAGTATTTT.

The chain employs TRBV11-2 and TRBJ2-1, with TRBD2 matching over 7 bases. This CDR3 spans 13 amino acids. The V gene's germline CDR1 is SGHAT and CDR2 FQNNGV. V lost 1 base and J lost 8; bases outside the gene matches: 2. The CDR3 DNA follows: TGTGCCAGCAGCTTAGCAGGGAGGGATGAGCAGTTCTTC. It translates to CASSLAGRDEQFF.

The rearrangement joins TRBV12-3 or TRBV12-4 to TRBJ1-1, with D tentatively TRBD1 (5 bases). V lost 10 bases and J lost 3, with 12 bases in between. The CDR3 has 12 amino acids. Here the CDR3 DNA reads TGTGCCACTCTTGGGGACCACACTGAAGCTTTCTTT. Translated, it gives CATLGDHTEAFF.

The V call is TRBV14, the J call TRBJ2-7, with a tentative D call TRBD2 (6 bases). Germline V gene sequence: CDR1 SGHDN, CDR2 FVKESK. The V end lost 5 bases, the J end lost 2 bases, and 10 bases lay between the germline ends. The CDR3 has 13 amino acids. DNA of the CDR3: TGTGCCAGCAGCGTTGGCGGGGCCTACGAGCAGTACTTC. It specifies CASSVGGAYEQYF.

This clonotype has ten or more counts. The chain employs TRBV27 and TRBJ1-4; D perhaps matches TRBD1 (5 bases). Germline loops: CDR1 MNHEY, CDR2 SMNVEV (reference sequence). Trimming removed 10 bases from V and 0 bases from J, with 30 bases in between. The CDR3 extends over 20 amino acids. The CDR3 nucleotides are TGTGCCACCGACATCCGGCCGAGCGGGGGAAAGATAGCAACTAATGAAAAACTGTTTTTT. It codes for CATDIRPSGGKIATNEKLFF.

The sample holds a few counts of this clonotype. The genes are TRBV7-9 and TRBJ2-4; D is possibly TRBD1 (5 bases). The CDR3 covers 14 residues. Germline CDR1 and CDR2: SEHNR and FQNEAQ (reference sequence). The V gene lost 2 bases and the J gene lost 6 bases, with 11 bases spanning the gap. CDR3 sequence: CASSLSAGLNIQYF. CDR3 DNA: TGTGCCAGCAGCTTATCGGCAGGGCTAAACATTCAGTACTTC.

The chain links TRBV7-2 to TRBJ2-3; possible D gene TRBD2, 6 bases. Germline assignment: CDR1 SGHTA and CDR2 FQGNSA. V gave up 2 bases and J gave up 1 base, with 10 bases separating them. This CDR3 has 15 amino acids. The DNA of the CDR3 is TGTGCCAGCAGCTTAAGAGCGGGTCGCACAGATACGCAGTATTTT. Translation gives CASSLRAGRTDTQYF.

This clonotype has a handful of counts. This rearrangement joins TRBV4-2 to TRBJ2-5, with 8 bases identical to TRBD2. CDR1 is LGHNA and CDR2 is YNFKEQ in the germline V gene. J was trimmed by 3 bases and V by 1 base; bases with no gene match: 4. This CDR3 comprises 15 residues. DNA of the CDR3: TGTGCCAGCAGCCAAGTGGGACTAGGGGAAGAGACCCAGTACTTC. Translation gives CASSQVGLGEETQYF.

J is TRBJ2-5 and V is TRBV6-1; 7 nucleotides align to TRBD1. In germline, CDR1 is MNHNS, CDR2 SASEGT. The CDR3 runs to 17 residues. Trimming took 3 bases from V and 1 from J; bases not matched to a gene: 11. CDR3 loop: CASSDQLTGFTQETQYF. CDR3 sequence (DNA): TGTGCCAGCAGTGACCAGCTGACAGGGTTCACCCAAGAGACCCAGTACTTC.

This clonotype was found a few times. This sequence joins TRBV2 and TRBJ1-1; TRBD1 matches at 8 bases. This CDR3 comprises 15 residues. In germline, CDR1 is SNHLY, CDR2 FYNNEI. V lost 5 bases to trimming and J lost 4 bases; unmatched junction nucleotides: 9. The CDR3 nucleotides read TGTGCCAGCAGTAAGAGCAGGGGGCTGGGCACTGAAGCTTTCTTT. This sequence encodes CASSKSRGLGTEAFF.

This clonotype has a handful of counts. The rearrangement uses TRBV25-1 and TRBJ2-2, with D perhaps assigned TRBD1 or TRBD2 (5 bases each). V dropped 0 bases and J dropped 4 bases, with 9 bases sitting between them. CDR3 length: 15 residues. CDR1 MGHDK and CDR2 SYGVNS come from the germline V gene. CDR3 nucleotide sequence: TGTGCCAGCAGTGAATATTTGGGGGTCACCGGGGAGCTGTTTTTT. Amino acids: CASSEYLGVTGELFF.

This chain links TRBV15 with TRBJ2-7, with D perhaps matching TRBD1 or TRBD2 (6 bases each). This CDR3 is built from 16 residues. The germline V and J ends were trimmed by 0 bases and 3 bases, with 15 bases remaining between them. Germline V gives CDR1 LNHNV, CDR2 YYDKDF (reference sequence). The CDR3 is CATSRDRAKGGYEQYV. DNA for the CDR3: TGTGCCACCAGCAGAGATCGGGCGAAGGGGGGCTACGAGCAGTACGTC.

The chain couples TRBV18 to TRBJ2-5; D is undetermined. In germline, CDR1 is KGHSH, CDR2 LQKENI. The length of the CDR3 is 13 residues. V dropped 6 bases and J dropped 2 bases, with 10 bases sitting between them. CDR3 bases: TGTGCCAGCTCTCCTGACGAGCAAGAGACCCAGTACTTC. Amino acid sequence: CASSPDEQETQYF. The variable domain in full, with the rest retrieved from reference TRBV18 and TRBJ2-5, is NAGVMQNPRHLVRRRGQEARLRCSPMKGHSHVYWYRQLPEEGLKFMVYLQKENIIDESGMPKERFSAEFPKEGPSILRIQQVVRGDSAAYFCASSPDEQETQYFGPGTRLLVL.

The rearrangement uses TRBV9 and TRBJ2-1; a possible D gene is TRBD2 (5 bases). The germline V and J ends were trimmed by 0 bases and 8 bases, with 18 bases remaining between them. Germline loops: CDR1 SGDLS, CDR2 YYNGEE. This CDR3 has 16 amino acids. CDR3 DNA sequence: TGTGCCAGCAGCGTAGCTCTGGCTAGCCCTCGCGATGAGCAGTTCTTC. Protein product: CASSVALASPRDEQFF. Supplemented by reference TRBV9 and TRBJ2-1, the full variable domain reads DSGVTQTPKHLITATGQRVTLRCSPRSGDLSVYWYQQSLDQGLQFLIQYYNGEERAKGNILERFSAQQFPDLHSELNLSSLELGDSALYFCASSVALASPRDEQFFGPGTRLTVL.

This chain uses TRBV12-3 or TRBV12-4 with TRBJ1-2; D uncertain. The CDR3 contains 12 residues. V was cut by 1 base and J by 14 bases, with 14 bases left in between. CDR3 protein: CASSLVVQSATF. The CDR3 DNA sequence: TGTGCCAGCAGTTTAGTTGTCCAGTCAGCAACCTTC.

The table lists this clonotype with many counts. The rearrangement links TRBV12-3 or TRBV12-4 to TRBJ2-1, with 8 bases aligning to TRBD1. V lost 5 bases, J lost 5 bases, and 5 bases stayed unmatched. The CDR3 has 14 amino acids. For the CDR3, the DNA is TGTGCCAGCAGTCCCGGACAGGGAGACAATGAGCAGTTCTTC. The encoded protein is CASSPGQGDNEQFF.

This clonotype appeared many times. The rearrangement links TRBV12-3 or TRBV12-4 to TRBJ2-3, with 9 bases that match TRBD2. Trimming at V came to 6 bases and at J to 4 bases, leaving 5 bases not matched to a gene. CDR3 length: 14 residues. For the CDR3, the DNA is TGTGCCAGCAGAAGTAGCGGGAGAGCAGATACGCAGTATTTT. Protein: CASRSSGRADTQYF.

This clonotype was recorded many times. CDR3 sequence reads: CATSGTGSKWHEQFF. The CDR3 region has the DNA TGTGCCACCAGCGGGACAGGATCTAAATGGCATGAGCAGTTCTTC. The J gene is TRBJ2-1, the V gene TRBV15; 8 bases align to TRBD1. The CDR3 contains 15 residues. Germline loops: CDR1 LNHNV, CDR2 YYDKDF (reference sequence). V trimming: 5 bases; J trimming: 8 bases; junction bases outside the gene matches: 11.

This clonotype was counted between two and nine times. The CDR3 DNA is TGTGCCAGCAGCTTAGGGGCGGCGGGAGCAGGCGAGCAGTACGTC. This gives the protein CASSLGAAGAGEQYV. This chain uses TRBV7-6 with TRBJ2-7, with 7 bases matching TRBD2. V was pared by 1 base and J by 6 bases, with 9 bases of the junction left unmatched. Germline CDR1 reads SGHVS; CDR2 reads FNYEAQ. The CDR3 spans 15 residues.

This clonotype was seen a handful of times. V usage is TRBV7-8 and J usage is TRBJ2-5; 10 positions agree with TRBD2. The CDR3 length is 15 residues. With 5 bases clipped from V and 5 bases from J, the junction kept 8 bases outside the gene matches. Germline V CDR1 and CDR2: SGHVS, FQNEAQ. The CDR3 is CASSPPLAGAETQYF. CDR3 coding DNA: TGTGCCAGCAGCCCCCCCCTAGCGGGAGCTGAGACCCAGTACTTC. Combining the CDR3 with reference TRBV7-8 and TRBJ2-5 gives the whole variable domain GAGVSQSPRYKVAKRGQDVALRCDPISGHVSLFWYQQALGQGPEFLTYFQNEAQLDKSGLPSDRFFAERPEGSVSTLKIQRTQQEDSAVYLCASSPPLAGAETQYFGPGTRLLVL.

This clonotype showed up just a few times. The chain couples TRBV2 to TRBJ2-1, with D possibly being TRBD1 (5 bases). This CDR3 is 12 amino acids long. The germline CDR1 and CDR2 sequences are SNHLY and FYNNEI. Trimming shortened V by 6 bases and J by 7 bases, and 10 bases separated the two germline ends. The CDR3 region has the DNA TGTGCCAGCAGGGTGGACACAAATGAGCAGTTCTTC. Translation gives CASRVDTNEQFF.

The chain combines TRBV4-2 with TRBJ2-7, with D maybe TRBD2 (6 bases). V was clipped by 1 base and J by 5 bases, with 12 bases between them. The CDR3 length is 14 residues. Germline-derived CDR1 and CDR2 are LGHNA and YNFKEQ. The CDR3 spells CASSQAGWGDEQYF. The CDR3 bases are TGTGCCAGCAGCCAAGCTGGCTGGGGGGACGAGCAGTACTTC.